The entry that follows covers one T cell receptor beta chain sequence. This entry comes from a study of blood T cell repertoires in COVID-19. Germline V gene lookup returns CDR1 DFQATT and CDR2 SNEGSKA (reference sequence). V lost 3 bases, J lost 6 bases, and 15 bases lay in between. The CDR3 runs 15 residues. Measured with immunoSEQ multiplex PCR; TCRdb has only the in-frame clones, and not every one. The sample consists of 150,000 to 200,000 clones, less than 90% of them appearing once. The TCR was taken from a man between 18 and 29 years old with active or convalescent COVID-19. The genes are TRBV20-1 and TRBJ1-6; tentatively, D is TRBD1 (6 bases). Sequenced: peripheral blood. CDR3 loop: CSASRGQIVNSPLHF. The CDR3 DNA reads as TGCAGTGCTAGTAGGGGACAAATTGTTAATTCACCCCTCCACTTT.